The source of this T cell receptor (beta chain) is a study of T cells after yellow fever vaccination. Study-level findings and limits: Abundant clonotypes from the bulk population could get into FACS-sorted repertoires as contaminants.

The V end lost 0 bases, the J end lost 6 bases, and 15 bases lay between the germline ends. Germline V gene data show CDR1 as LGHNA and CDR2 as YSLEER. The CDR3 runs to 15 residues. As for this clonotype: The antigen remains undetermined.

TCRdb reprocessed the 5' RACE reads via MiXCR and lists one record per CDR3 protein. The repertoire consists of hundreds of thousands of distinct CDR3 sequences, with 9% to 15% occurring once and the leading ten covering 14% to 15%. The V call is TRBV4-3, the J call TRBJ2-7; D is ambiguous. This receptor was obtained from a man younger than 40 who received the YFV17D yellow fever vaccine. Material: PBMCs, obtained on the day of the yellow fever booster vaccination. The CDR3, as DNA: TGCGCCAGCAGCCAAGAACATTCATCGGGTGTCGAGCAGTACTTC. It codes for CASSQEHSSGVEQYF.